This T cell receptor (beta chain) was sequenced during a study of blood T cell repertoires in COVID-19. Study information: T cells, B-cell-depleted T cells, or PBMCs supplied cDNA or gDNA.

This clone has a handful of counts. The data were produced by immunoSEQ multiplex PCR, yet TCRdb's version contains in-frame clones alone and is incomplete. The sample carries about 300,000 clones, about 90% recorded once. The CDR3 has 15 amino acids. V lost 2 bases to trimming and J lost 8 bases, with 19 bases between them. CDR1 is SGHDT and CDR2 is YYEEEE in the germline V gene. The sequenced sample was peripheral blood. The receptor was isolated from a woman in her thirties with COVID-19, enrolled during active disease. The chain is built from TRBV5-6 and TRBJ1-2, with D maybe TRBD1 (6 bases). CDR3 sequence (DNA): TGTGCCAGCAGCTTATCAGGGGCCAGCTCCATGGGCTACACCTTC. Protein sequence: CASSLSGASSMGYTF.